These 7 T cell receptor beta chains originate from one sample sequenced in a study of blood T cell repertoires in COVID-19. Repertoires were generated with immunoSEQ multiplex PCR, while TCRdb's copy carries only in-frame clones and drops some. The table includes a few hundred thousand clones, roughly 92% detected once. The sequenced sample was PBMCs or T cells enriched from blood (not recorded which). The origin of the receptors is a woman in her thirties or forties who had been exposed to COVID-19.

This clone has just one count. The chain is built from TRBV19 and TRBJ2-7; TRBD1 matches at 11 bases. The CDR3 totals 15 residues. With V trimmed by 3 bases and J by 6 bases, 7 bases remained unmatched. The V gene's germline CDR1 is LNHDA and CDR2 SQIVND (reference sequence). DNA for the CDR3: TGTGCCAGTAGTATGGTGAAGGGACAGGGGGGCGAGCAGTACTTC. Protein sequence: CASSMVKGQGGEQYF. The full variable domain, its missing parts supplied by reference TRBV19 and TRBJ2-7, is DGGITQSPKYLFRKEGQNVTLSCEQNLNHDAMYWYRQDPGQGLRLIYYSQIVNDFQKGDIAEGYSVSREKKESFPLTVTSAQKNPTAFYLCASSMVKGQGGEQYFGPGTRLTVT.

The chain uses TRBV2 and TRBJ1-6; D might be TRBD1 (6 bases). Per the germline V gene, CDR1 is SNHLY and CDR2 is FYNNEI. Trimming removed 8 bases from V and 9 bases from J, with 26 bases in between. The CDR3 extends over 17 amino acids. CDR3 bases: TGTGCCAGCTTAATCGATAGGGGGAACAGGCTTAGTTCACCCCTCCACTTT. It is translated as CASLIDRGNRLSSPLHF.

V is TRBV7-2 and J is TRBJ1-6; 9 positions match TRBD1. The CDR3 length is 17 residues. V lost 5 bases to trimming and J lost 6 bases; unmatched junction nucleotides: 11. Germline V gene data show CDR1 as SGHTA and CDR2 as FQGNSA. The CDR3 spells CASSVRTGAITNSPLHF. The CDR3 region has the DNA TGTGCCAGCAGCGTGCGGACAGGGGCTATTACTAATTCACCCCTCCACTTT.

This chain uses TRBV7-8 with TRBJ2-3; TRBD2 agrees at 10 bases. The CDR3 covers 16 residues. Germline V gives CDR1 SGHVS, CDR2 FQNEAQ. Trimming at V came to 4 bases and at J to 0 bases, leaving 4 bases not matched to a gene. The CDR3 here is CASSSTSGRSTDTQYF. The CDR3 DNA is TGTGCCAGCAGCTCGACTAGCGGGCGTAGCACAGATACGCAGTATTTT.

J is TRBJ1-2 and V is TRBV7-2; D is uncertain. Germline V CDR1 and CDR2: SGHTA, FQGNSA. The CDR3 is 12 amino acids. Trimming left V 5 bases short and J 8 bases short, with 12 bases between. The CDR3 is CASSPRTGGYTF. CDR3 coding DNA: TGTGCCAGCAGCCCCCGGACGGGGGGCTACACCTTC.

The V and J genes are TRBV19 and TRBJ1-2, with D perhaps TRBD1 (6 bases). The CDR3 covers 13 residues. Germline CDR1 and CDR2: LNHDA and SQIVND (reference sequence). V was cut by 3 bases and J by 7 bases, with 12 bases left in between. The CDR3 region has the DNA TGTGCCAGTAGTATTCCCAGGGGTGGTGGCTACACCTTC. Translating it yields CASSIPRGGGYTF.

The chain recombines TRBV7-9 with TRBJ2-5; tentative D call: TRBD2 (7 bases). From germline, CDR1 is SEHNR and CDR2 FQNEAQ (reference sequence). The CDR3 totals 13 residues. The V and J ends lost 5 bases and 5 bases respectively, with 12 bases between them. CDR3 nucleotides: TGTGCCAGCAGCCGGGGGGCGCGGGAGACCCAGTACTTC. It encodes CASSRGARETQYF.